The clone carrying this T cell receptor (beta chain) has a single count. Its antigen is as yet unknown. These data are taken from a study of cytomegalovirus exposure and HLA in healthy donors. About the study: Unique TCRs from HLA-typed donors, around 79 million of them, were held in an early data release.

This CDR3 comprises 16 residues. The junction had 8 bases not matched to a gene; V was cut back by 0 bases and J by 5 bases. Germline V gives CDR1 MGHRA, CDR2 YSYEKL. General observations from the study: The study recorded 160 or so TCR beta chains that were cytomegalovirus-associated.

Use of 60 Vbeta and 13 Jbeta primers characterized the PCR. In the original analysis: A later analysis tallied approximately 78 million unique TCR beta chains, 8.5 million to 11 million of them shared. Profiled with immunoSEQ multiplex PCR; TCRdb holds only in-frame clones, not every one. V, J and clone size are taken as reported in that table, and D and trimming were inferred from the DNA itself. The sample has around 170,000 clones, roughly three quarters seen once. The J gene is TRBJ2-3, the V gene TRBV4-1; 7 bases are shared with TRBD1. The sequence was collected from a woman in her forties or fifties in good health and CMV-seropositive. The sequenced material came from PBMCs. DNA of the CDR3: TGCGCCAGCAGCCAAGAACTTGGCAGGGGGAGAGATACGCAGTATTTT. It yields the protein CASSQELGRGRDTQYF.